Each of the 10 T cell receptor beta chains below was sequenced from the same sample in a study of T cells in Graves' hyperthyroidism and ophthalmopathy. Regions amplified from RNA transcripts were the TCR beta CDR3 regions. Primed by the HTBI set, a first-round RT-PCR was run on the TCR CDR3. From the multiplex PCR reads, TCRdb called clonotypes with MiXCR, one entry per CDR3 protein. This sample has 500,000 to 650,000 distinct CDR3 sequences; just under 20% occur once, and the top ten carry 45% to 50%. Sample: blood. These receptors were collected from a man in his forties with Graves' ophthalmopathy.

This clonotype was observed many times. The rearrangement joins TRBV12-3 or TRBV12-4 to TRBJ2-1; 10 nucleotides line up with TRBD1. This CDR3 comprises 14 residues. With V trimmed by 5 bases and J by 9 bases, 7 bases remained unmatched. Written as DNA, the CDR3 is TGTGCCAGCAGTCCGGGACAGGGGTGGGCTGAGCAGTTCTTC. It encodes CASSPGQGWAEQFF.

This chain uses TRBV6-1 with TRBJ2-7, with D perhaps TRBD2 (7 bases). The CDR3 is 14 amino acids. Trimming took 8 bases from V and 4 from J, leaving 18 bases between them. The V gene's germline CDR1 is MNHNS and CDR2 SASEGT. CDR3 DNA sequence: TGTGCCAGCGGGAGGGGGGGACTCGGGTACGAGCAGTACTTC. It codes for CASGRGGLGYEQYF.

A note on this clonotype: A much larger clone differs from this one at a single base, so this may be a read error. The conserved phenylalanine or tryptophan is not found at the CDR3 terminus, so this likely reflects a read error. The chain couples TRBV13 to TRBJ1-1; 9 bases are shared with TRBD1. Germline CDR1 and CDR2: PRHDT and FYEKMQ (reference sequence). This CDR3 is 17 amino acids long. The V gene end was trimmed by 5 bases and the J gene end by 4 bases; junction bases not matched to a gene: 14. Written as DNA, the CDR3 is TGTGCCAGCAGCCCAGGCAGGGGGCGACAGGGGGGCACTGAAGCTTTCATT. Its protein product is CASSPGRGRQGGTEAFI.

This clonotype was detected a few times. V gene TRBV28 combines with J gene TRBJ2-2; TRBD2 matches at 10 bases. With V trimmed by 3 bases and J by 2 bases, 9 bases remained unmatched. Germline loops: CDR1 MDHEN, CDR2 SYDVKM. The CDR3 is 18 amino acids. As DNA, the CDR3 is TGTGCCAGCAGTTTCGAGGCCGGACTAGCGGTTAACACCGGGGAGCTGTTTTTT. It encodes CASSFEAGLAVNTGELFF.

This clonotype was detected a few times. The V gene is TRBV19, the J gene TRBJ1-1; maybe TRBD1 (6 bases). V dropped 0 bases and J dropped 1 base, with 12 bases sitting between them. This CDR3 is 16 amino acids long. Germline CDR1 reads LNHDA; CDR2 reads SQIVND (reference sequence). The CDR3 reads CASSIDPRGANTEAFF. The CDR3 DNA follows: TGTGCCAGTAGTATAGATCCCCGGGGGGCGAACACTGAAGCTTTCTTT. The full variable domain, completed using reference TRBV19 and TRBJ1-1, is DGGITQSPKYLFRKEGQNVTLSCEQNLNHDAMYWYRQDPGQGLRLIYYSQIVNDFQKGDIAEGYSVSREKKESFPLTVTSAQKNPTAFYLCASSIDPRGANTEAFFGQGTRLTVV.

The CDR3 nucleotides are TGCAGCGTTGAAGGATACAATGAGCAGTTCTTC. Translated, it gives CSVEGYNEQFF. The chain couples TRBV29-1 to TRBJ2-1; D remains unclear. This CDR3 is built from 11 residues. V was trimmed by 1 base and J by 4 bases, leaving 2 bases between them. Germline loops: CDR1 SQVTM, CDR2 ANQGSEA.

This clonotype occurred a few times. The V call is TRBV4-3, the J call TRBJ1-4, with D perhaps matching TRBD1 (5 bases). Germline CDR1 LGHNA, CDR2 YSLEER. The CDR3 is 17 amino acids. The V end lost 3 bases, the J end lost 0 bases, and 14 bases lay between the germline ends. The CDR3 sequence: CASSHGRPQATNEKLFF. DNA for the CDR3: TGCGCCAGCAGCCATGGGCGGCCACAGGCAACTAATGAAAAACTGTTTTTT.

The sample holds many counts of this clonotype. CDR3 bases: TGTGCCAGCAGCTCAGGACCGATGAACACTGAAGCTTTCTTT. Translation gives CASSSGPMNTEAFF. The chain joins TRBV7-3 to TRBJ1-1; D is unclear. The CDR3 is 14 residues long. The V gene's germline CDR1 is SGHTA and CDR2 FQGTGA. V was trimmed by 4 bases and J by 0 bases, leaving 9 bases between them.

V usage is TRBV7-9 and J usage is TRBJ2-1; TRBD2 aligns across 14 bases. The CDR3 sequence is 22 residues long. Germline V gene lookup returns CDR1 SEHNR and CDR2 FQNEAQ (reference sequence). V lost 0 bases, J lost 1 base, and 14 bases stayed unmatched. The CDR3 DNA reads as TGTGCCAGCAGCTTAGCGGCAGGTATCGCGACTAGCGGGAGGGGGTCCTACAATGAGCAGTTCTTC. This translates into CASSLAAGIATSGRGSYNEQFF.

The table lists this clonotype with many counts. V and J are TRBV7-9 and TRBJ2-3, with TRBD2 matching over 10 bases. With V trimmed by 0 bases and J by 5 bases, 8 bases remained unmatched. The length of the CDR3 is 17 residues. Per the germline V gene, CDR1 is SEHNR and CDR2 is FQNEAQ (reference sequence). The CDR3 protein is CASSLAISGGAVDTQYF. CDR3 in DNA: TGTGCCAGCAGCTTAGCGATCAGCGGGGGGGCCGTAGATACGCAGTATTTT.